This T cell receptor (beta chain) was captured in a study of blood T cell repertoires in COVID-19. The CDR3 extends over 16 amino acids. CDR1 SGHDT and CDR2 YYEEEE come from the germline V gene. The V and J ends lost 5 bases and 4 bases, in that order; junction bases with no gene match: 12. This clone was seen at least ten times. Using immunoSEQ multiplex PCR, the repertoire was profiled, and TCRdb retains in-frame clones only, with some absent. Of 80,000 to 100,000 clones listed, roughly 75% are singletons. Sample: peripheral blood. The chain joins TRBV5-6 to TRBJ2-7; TRBD2 matches at 10 bases. This TCR was sampled from a man aged 50-59 years who had recovered from COVID-19. CDR3 sequence (DNA): TGTGCCAGCAGTCCCGGACTAGCGGATACGAAGTACGAGCAGTACTTC. Translated: CASSPGLADTKYEQYF.